Listed below are T cell receptor beta chains from one sample, sequenced in a study of radiotherapy plus CTLA-4 blockade in lung cancer. Profiling relied on immunoSEQ multiplex PCR, and the TCRdb table lists in-frame clones only, not all of them. This sample has roughly 130,000 clones, with 80% to 90% found just once. Sequenced here: peripheral blood, sampled from a patient treated with radiotherapy plus ipilimumab. These receptors came from a human donor with non-small cell lung cancer that progressed on radiotherapy plus ipilimumab. Both conserved end residues are part of each CDR3. A D gene is named only where the DNA matches it firmly. A clone size is listed for some rows: how often the clone was seen (once, few, many), or a class if it is expanded.

v_gene	j_gene	abundance	d_gene	CDR3aa	CDR3nt
TRBV5-1	TRBJ2-3	once	-	CASHATGTDTQYF	TGCGCCAGCCACGCCACAGGGACAGATACGCAGTATTTT
TRBV5-1	TRBJ1-4	-	TRBD1	CASTRTGQGDELFF	TGCGCCAGCACAAGGACCGGACAGGGGGATGAACTGTTTTTT
TRBV11-3	TRBJ2-2	-	-	CASSLEQSTGELFF	TGTGCCAGCAGCTTAGAGCAGTCCACCGGGGAGCTGTTTTTT
TRBV19	TRBJ2-3	-	-	CASRQGRADTQYF	TGTGCCAGTAGGCAGGGAAGGGCAGATACGCAGTATTTT
TRBV19	TRBJ2-4	once	TRBD2	CASSSGSSKNIQYF	TGTGCCAGCTCTAGCGGGAGTTCCAAAAACATTCAGTACTTC
TRBV6-5	TRBJ1-1	-	-	CASSYSKVTPDAEAFF	TGTGCCAGCAGTTACTCAAAGGTAACCCCGGACGCTGAAGCTTTCTTT
TRBV15	TRBJ2-7	-	-	CATSRGGDPDDEQYF	TGTGCCACCAGCAGAGGGGGGGACCCGGATGACGAGCAGTACTTC
TRBV5-6	TRBJ2-7	few	-	CASSLGWDEQYF	TGTGCCAGCAGCTTGGGGTGGGACGAGCAGTACTTC
TRBV18	TRBJ1-2	-	-	CASSPGQGDYGYTF	TGTGCCAGCTCACCAGGGCAGGGAGACTATGGCTACACCTTC
TRBV5-4	TRBJ2-5	-	TRBD2	CASSYAGGMQETQYF	TGTGCCAGCAGCTATGCGGGAGGGATGCAAGAGACCCAGTACTTC
TRBV4-1	TRBJ1-5	once	-	CASSPQSRLGNQPQHF	TGCGCCAGCAGCCCCCAGTCAAGATTGGGCAATCAGCCCCAGCATTTT
TRBV10-1	TRBJ2-3	few	-	CASSANVPTDTQYF	TGCGCCAGCAGTGCCAATGTCCCCACAGATACGCAGTATTTT
TRBV19	TRBJ2-7	-	-	CASSIGYEQYF	TGTGCCAGTAGTATTGGGTACGAGCAGTACTTC
TRBV5-5	TRBJ1-2	-	TRBD1	CASSLAEGARSYGYTF	TGTGCCAGCAGCTTGGCGGAGGGGGCCAGGAGCTATGGCTACACCTTC
TRBV7-2	TRBJ1-1	-	-	CASSQGRGTTKGAFF	TGTGCCAGCAGCCAAGGGCGTGGGACAACCAAGGGTGCTTTCTTT
TRBV7-9	TRBJ2-7	-	-	CASSLASDAYEQYF	TGTGCCAGCAGCCTCGCTAGTGATGCCTACGAGCAGTACTTC